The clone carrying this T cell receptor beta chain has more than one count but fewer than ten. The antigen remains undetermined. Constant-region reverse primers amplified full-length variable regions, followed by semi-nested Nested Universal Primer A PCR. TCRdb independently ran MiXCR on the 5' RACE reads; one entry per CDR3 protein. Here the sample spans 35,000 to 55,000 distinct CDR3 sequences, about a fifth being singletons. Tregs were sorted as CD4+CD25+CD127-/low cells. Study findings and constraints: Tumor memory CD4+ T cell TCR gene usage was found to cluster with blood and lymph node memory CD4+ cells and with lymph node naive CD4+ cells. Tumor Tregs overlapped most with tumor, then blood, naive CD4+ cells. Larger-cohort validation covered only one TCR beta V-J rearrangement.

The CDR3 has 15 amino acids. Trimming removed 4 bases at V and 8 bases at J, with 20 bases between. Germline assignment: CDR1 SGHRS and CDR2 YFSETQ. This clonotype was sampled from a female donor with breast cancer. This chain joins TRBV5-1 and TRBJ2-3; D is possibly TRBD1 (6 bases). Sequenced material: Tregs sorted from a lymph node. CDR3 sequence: CASSLDSTQGGTQYF. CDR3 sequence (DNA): TGCGCCAGCAGCCTGGACAGCACCCAAGGGGGTACGCAGTATTTT.